The present T cell receptor beta chain was sequenced within a study of stem cell transplantation in POMP-related autoinflammatory disease. The CDR3 consists of 21 residues. In its sample, this clone was seen a few times. Produced via immunoSEQ multiplex PCR; TCRdb's table is partial and in-frame only. This sample has approximately 65,000 clones, with roughly 88% found just once. The sample in question was CD4+ T cells from PBMCs, obtained after stem cell transplantation. This chain joins TRBV21-1 and TRBJ1-6; no check of the table's D call, TRBD1, against the DNA was made. TRBV21-1 is deemed a pseudogene. This clonotype was sampled from a human patient with POMP-related autoinflammation and immune dysregulation (PRAID). A subset of T cells may come from the graft donor. CDR3 sequence: CASSKLHVGHRSPRYNSPLHF. CDR3 bases: TGTGCCAGCAGCAAACTGCACGTGGGACACCGATCCCCGAGGTATAATTCACCCCTCCACTTT.